This passage covers 29 T cell receptor beta chains from one sample sequenced in a study of T cells in Graves' hyperthyroidism and ophthalmopathy. Amplification targeted TCR beta CDR3 regions from RNA transcripts. Primed by the HTBI set, a first-round RT-PCR was run on the TCR CDR3. MiXCR was run by TCRdb on the multiplex PCR reads, yielding one entry per CDR3 protein. The sample has about 180,000 distinct CDR3 sequences; 17% are singletons. The sequenced sample consisted of blood. The receptor source for this set is a woman in her forties or fifties with Graves' hyperthyroidism.

Many counts were recorded for this clonotype. The chain combines TRBV5-1 with TRBJ2-1; the match to TRBD2 covers 9 bases. Trimming at V came to 6 bases and at J to 4 bases, leaving 5 bases not matched to a gene. The germline CDR1 and CDR2 sequences are SGHRS and YFSETQ. This CDR3 contains 14 residues. The CDR3 nucleotides are TGCGCCAGCACAAGCGGGGGGCTATACAATGAGCAGTTCTTC. Amino acid sequence: CASTSGGLYNEQFF.

This clonotype was observed a handful of times. The CDR3 DNA reads TGTGCCAGTAGTATTCCAGCCTCTGGAAACACCATATATTTT. Translated, it gives CASSIPASGNTIYF. The V call is TRBV19, the J call TRBJ1-3; D ambiguous. Germline values: CDR1 LNHDA, CDR2 SQIVND (reference sequence). The CDR3 is 14 residues long. Trimming left V 3 bases short and J 0 bases short, with 6 bases between.

This clonotype was recorded a few times. This chain joins TRBV7-8 and TRBJ1-2; a weak D match, TRBD1 (6 bases). The CDR3 is made up of 15 amino acids. V lost 4 bases and J lost 5, with 17 bases in between. Germline CDR1 and CDR2: SGHVS and FQNEAQ. Here the CDR3 DNA reads TGTGCCAGCAGCTCCTTGGGTCCGGGACAATATGGCTACACCTTC. This encodes CASSSLGPGQYGYTF.

This clonotype was counted ten times or more. V usage is TRBV29-1 and J usage is TRBJ1-2, with D possibly TRBD1 on 5 matching bases. This CDR3 has 12 residues. V was cut by 1 base and J by 8 bases, with 11 bases left in between. Germline V gene data show CDR1 as SQVTM and CDR2 as ANQGSEA. The CDR3 is CSVEAQGRGYTF. The CDR3 coding sequence is TGCAGCGTTGAAGCTCAGGGTAGAGGCTACACCTTC.

This clonotype was detected ten times or more. The V gene is TRBV6-1, the J gene TRBJ1-5, with a tentative D call TRBD1 (6 bases). Germline V gene data show CDR1 as MNHNS and CDR2 as SASEGT. Trimming left V 5 bases short and J 1 base short, with 15 bases between. CDR3 length: 16 residues. CDR3 DNA sequence: TGTGCCAGCAGTCCCTGGGAGGGGGGAAGCAATCAGCCCCAGCATTTT. Translated: CASSPWEGGSNQPQHF.

This clonotype occurred many times. This chain uses TRBV29-1 with TRBJ2-2; D is uncertain. V lost 3 bases and J 3 bases, leaving 5 bases between the germline ends. Germline V lookup: CDR1 SQVTM, CDR2 ANQGSEA. This CDR3 region has 12 residues. CDR3 sequence reads: CSVEADTGELFF. CDR3 nucleotides: TGCAGCGTTGAGGCAGACACCGGGGAGCTGTTTTTT.

Many counts were recorded for this clonotype. The V call is TRBV28, the J call TRBJ2-5, with a tentative D call TRBD1 (5 bases). Germline assignment: CDR1 MDHEN and CDR2 SYDVKM. The CDR3 is 15 amino acids. V was shortened by 5 bases and J by 0 bases, with 13 bases between the two germline ends. The CDR3 region has the DNA TGTGCCAGCAGTACTTTTCCGACAGACCAAGAGACCCAGTACTTC. This encodes CASSTFPTDQETQYF. Combining the CDR3 with reference TRBV28 and TRBJ2-5 gives the whole variable domain DVKVTQSSRYLVKRTGEKVFLECVQDMDHENMFWYRQDPGLGLRLIYFSYDVKMKEKGDIPEGYSVSREKKERFSLILESASTNQTSMYLCASSTFPTDQETQYFGPGTRLLVL.

This clonotype showed up many times. V and J are TRBV20-1 and TRBJ1-5; D is unresolved. The length of the CDR3 is 14 residues. CDR1 and CDR2 from the germline V gene are DFQATT and SNEGSKA (reference sequence). The V gene lost 0 bases and the J gene lost 3 bases, with 9 bases spanning the gap. The CDR3 sequence is CSARDRIANQPQHF. The CDR3, as DNA: TGCAGTGCTAGAGATAGAATAGCCAATCAGCCCCAGCATTTT.

This clonotype turned up a few times. A much larger clone differs from this one at a single base, so this may be a read error. The V call is TRBV7-2, the J call TRBJ2-3; the match to TRBD1 covers 9 bases. This CDR3 is built from 17 residues. J was trimmed by 5 bases and V by 2 bases; bases with no gene match: 11. Germline CDR1 is SGHTA and CDR2 is FQGNSA. The CDR3 bases are TGTGCCAGCAGCTTAACCCCACGGAGGACAGGGGAAGATACGCAGTATTTT. Translated: CASSLTPRRTGEDTQYF.

This clonotype has a handful of counts. V and J are TRBV24-1 and TRBJ1-2, with D possibly TRBD1 on 6 matching bases. This CDR3 is built from 14 residues. Trimming cost V 5 bases and J 6 bases, with 15 bases left between them. The germline V gene has CDR1 KGHDR and CDR2 SFDVKD. The CDR3, as DNA: TGTGCCACCAGTGGACCACAGGGTTATGATGGCTACACCTTC. It translates to CATSGPQGYDGYTF.

This clonotype was picked up a small number of times. The CDR3 DNA follows: TGCAGTGCTAGTGGCTCTTCGGGGGCAGATACGCAGTATTTT. It is translated as CSASGSSGADTQYF. V is TRBV20-1 and J is TRBJ2-3, with D perhaps TRBD2 (6 bases). CDR1 and CDR2 (germline): DFQATT, SNEGSKA (reference sequence). The CDR3 length is 14 residues. Trimming removed 3 bases from V and 4 bases from J, with 14 bases in between.

Turning to this clonotype: The DNA is omitted, as the CDR3 cannot be located on it reliably, and the CDR3 follows TCRdb's listing. V is TRBV3-1 and J is TRBJ1-6; the D call TRBD1 from the table was never checked on the DNA. Germline V lookup: CDR1 LGHDT, CDR2 YNNKEL (reference sequence). Both ends counted, the CDR3 spans 15 residues. CDR3 in amino acids: CASTWGQGTPSPPHF.

At least ten counts were recorded for this clonotype. V gene TRBV20-1 combines with J gene TRBJ2-1; D remains unclear. The V and J ends lost 5 bases and 3 bases respectively, with 14 bases between them. CDR3 size: 14 residues. In germline, CDR1 is DFQATT, CDR2 SNEGSKA (reference sequence). The CDR3 DNA is TGCAGTGCTTTACCCCTGGTGGTCTACAATGAGCAGTTCTTC. Residues: CSALPLVVYNEQFF.

This clonotype was detected many times. The chain couples TRBV2 to TRBJ1-2; 8 positions match TRBD1. The germline V gene encodes CDR1 SNHLY and CDR2 FYNNEI. The CDR3 covers 14 residues. The ends lost 5 bases at V and 4 bases at J; junction bases unmatched: 6. In nucleotides, the CDR3 is TGTGCCAGCAGTTTAGGGACAGGAGTCTATGGCTACACCTTC. Its translation: CASSLGTGVYGYTF.

This clonotype came up a few times. This could be a read error, since a much larger clone is one nucleotide away. The chain couples TRBV19 to TRBJ2-7; D could derive from TRBD1 or TRBD2 (7 bases each). Germline V gene lookup returns CDR1 LNHDA and CDR2 SQIVND (reference sequence). This CDR3 is built from 14 residues. In DNA, the CDR3 is TGTGCCGGTAGTCCAGGGGGGGACTCCTACGAGCAGTACTTC. Translation: CAGSPGGDSYEQYF.

The gene calls are TRBV6-1 and TRBJ2-7; tentatively, D is TRBD2 (5 bases). V dropped 7 bases and J dropped 2 bases, with 12 bases sitting between them. The CDR3 extends over 13 amino acids. Looked up from germline, CDR1 is MNHNS and CDR2 is SASEGT. The CDR3 loop is CASMSVSAYEQYF. The DNA of the CDR3 is TGTGCCAGCATGAGTGTTAGCGCCTACGAGCAGTACTTC.

There are many counts of this clonotype. The V and J genes are TRBV11-2 and TRBJ2-7; the D is unclear. With 3 bases removed from V and 7 bases from J, the gap between germline ends came to 13 bases. The CDR3 covers 13 residues. Germline V lookup: CDR1 SGHAT, CDR2 FQNNGV. The CDR3 protein is CASSFSWVREQYF. As DNA, the CDR3 is TGTGCCAGCAGCTTCAGCTGGGTAAGGGAGCAGTACTTC.

This clonotype has at least ten counts. The chain employs TRBV4-1 and TRBJ2-7; 8 bases fit TRBD1. The CDR3 loop spans 17 amino acids. Germline V gene lookup returns CDR1 MGHRA and CDR2 YSYEKL. V lost 3 bases to trimming and J lost 7 bases; unmatched junction nucleotides: 17. In nucleotides, the CDR3 is TGCGCCAGCAGCCACATGGTGGGGGACAGGTGGGCAGGGGAGCAGTACTTC. As protein: CASSHMVGDRWAGEQYF.

This clonotype was recorded many times. The V and J genes are TRBV7-2 and TRBJ1-2; no definite D call. With 1 base removed from V and 7 bases from J, the gap between germline ends came to 13 bases. The CDR3 runs 14 residues. The V gene's germline CDR1 is SGHTA and CDR2 FQGNSA. This CDR3 is CASSLEPGYFGYTF. The CDR3 DNA sequence: TGTGCCAGCAGCTTAGAGCCAGGTTACTTTGGCTACACCTTC. The entire variable domain, with the rest obtained from reference TRBV7-2 and TRBJ1-2, is as follows: GAGVSQSPSNKVTEKGKDVELRCDPISGHTALYWYRQSLGQGLEFLIYFQGNSAPDKSGLPSDRFSAERTGGSVSTLTIQRTQQEDSAVYLCASSLEPGYFGYTFGSGTRLTVV.

This clonotype was picked up many times. This chain links TRBV20-1 with TRBJ2-7; D gene unclear. Looked up from germline, CDR1 is DFQATT and CDR2 is SNEGSKA (reference sequence). Trimming took off 0 bases at V and 3 bases at J, with 15 bases between the two ends. The CDR3 spans 15 residues. The DNA of the CDR3 is TGCAGTGCTAGAGATAGCCGTCCCCGACACTACGAGCAGTACTTC. It encodes CSARDSRPRHYEQYF.

CDR3 sequence (DNA): TGTGCCAGCAGCCCTCCAGAGCGGGGGGGCAATCAGCCCCAGCATTTT. Translation: CASSPPERGGNQPQHF. The chain carries TRBV7-9 and TRBJ1-5, with D possibly TRBD1 on 5 matching bases. The V end was cut by 5 bases, the J end by 2 bases, with 16 bases between. The CDR3 contains 16 residues. Germline CDR1 reads SEHNR; CDR2 reads FQNEAQ (reference sequence). The full variable domain, rest sourced from reference TRBV7-9 and TRBJ1-5, is DTGVSQNPRHKITKRGQNVTFRCDPISEHNRLYWYRQTLGQGPEFLTYFQNEAQLEKSRLLSDRFSAERPKGSFSTLEIQRTEQGDSAMYLCASSPPERGGNQPQHFGDGTRLSIL.

This clonotype appeared a few times. The genes are TRBV13 and TRBJ2-3; D is possibly TRBD1 (5 bases). This CDR3 is 14 amino acids long. Trimming took off 2 bases at V and 4 bases at J, with 10 bases between the two ends. Per the germline V gene, CDR1 is PRHDT and CDR2 is FYEKMQ (reference sequence). The CDR3 region is CASSLFGAADTQYF. For the CDR3, the DNA is TGTGCCAGCAGCTTATTTGGGGCCGCAGATACGCAGTATTTT.

The chain employs TRBV24-1 and TRBJ2-1; D remains ambiguous. The ends were cut back, 4 bases at V and 8 bases at J, with 11 bases in the middle. The length of the CDR3 is 13 residues. Germline CDR1 is KGHDR and CDR2 is SFDVKD. DNA of the CDR3: TGTGCCACCAGTGACCTGCCACGTTATGAGCAGTTCTTC. Residues: CATSDLPRYEQFF.

This clonotype has at least ten counts. The chain uses TRBV6-1 and TRBJ1-2; TRBD1 matches 9 bases. V shed 5 bases, J shed 0 bases, and the junction held 10 bases outside the gene matches. The germline V gene encodes CDR1 MNHNS and CDR2 SASEGT. CDR3 length: 17 residues. CDR3 DNA: TGTGCCAGCAGTCCTCAGACAGGGGGGACAGCTAACTATGGCTACACCTTC. It yields the protein CASSPQTGGTANYGYTF.

This chain joins TRBV4-1 and TRBJ1-2; 8 nucleotides agree with TRBD1. Germline lookup yields CDR1 MGHRA and CDR2 YSYEKL. The CDR3 consists of 14 residues. Trimming took 1 base from V and 7 from J; bases not matched to a gene: 5. This chain's CDR3 is CASSQGTGIGGYTF. The CDR3 DNA reads as TGCGCCAGCAGCCAAGGGACAGGGATAGGTGGCTACACCTTC.

There are many counts of this clonotype. The genes are TRBV20-1 and TRBJ1-5; D is undetermined. Germline loops: CDR1 DFQATT, CDR2 SNEGSKA (reference sequence). Trimming left V 0 bases short and J 7 bases short, with 4 bases between. The CDR3 covers 11 residues. CDR3 loop: CSARDNQPQHF. In DNA, the CDR3 is TGCAGTGCTAGAGATAACCAGCCCCAGCATTTT.

This clonotype has at least ten counts. The rearrangement links TRBV9 to TRBJ1-2; D not resolved. With 0 bases removed from V and 5 bases from J, the gap between germline ends came to 5 bases. Per the germline V gene, CDR1 is SGDLS and CDR2 is YYNGEE. This CDR3 has 12 residues. CDR3 residues: CASSVGPYGYTF. In DNA, the CDR3 is TGTGCCAGCAGCGTAGGACCTTATGGCTACACCTTC.

The chain combines TRBV28 with TRBJ1-2, with TRBD1 identical over 10 bases. The germline V gene has CDR1 MDHEN and CDR2 SYDVKM. J was trimmed by 7 bases and V by 10 bases; bases with no gene match: 6. The CDR3 is 12 amino acids. The CDR3 bases are TGTGCCACCAATGACAGGGGGCCTGGCTACACCTTC. Residues: CATNDRGPGYTF.

This clonotype appeared many times. The chain uses TRBV19 and TRBJ1-2, with D perhaps TRBD1 (6 bases). Trimming left V 5 bases short and J 2 bases short, with 18 bases between. Germline CDR1 reads LNHDA; CDR2 reads SQIVND (reference sequence). The CDR3 has 16 residues. The CDR3 reads CASSWDGQIGNYGYTF. In DNA form, the CDR3 reads TGTGCCAGTAGTTGGGACGGACAGATCGGAAACTATGGCTACACCTTC.